The source of this TCR beta chain is a study of tissue T cells after allogeneic stem cell transplantation. Study conclusions and caveats: Tissue-detected TCR repertoire was only partly captured by blood and spleen T cells.

The protocol was immunoSEQ multiplex PCR, while the TCRdb copy is restricted to in-frame clones and leaves out a portion. The repertoire holds 48,000 or so clones, with around 70% as singletons. Germline V gene lookup returns CDR1 NSHNY and CDR2 SYGAGN. This CDR3 region has 12 residues. V lost 0 bases and J 7 bases, leaving 4 bases between the germline ends. About this clone itself: The antigen is not known. Gene names refer to mouse genes. Read sequence stops 1 residue before the CDR3 end, and the germline J gene provides the missing end.

Sequenced input: sorted cells pooled from one or two spleens. The J gene is TRBJ1-4, the V gene TRBV13-1; D ambiguous. The clonotype comes from a pool of C57BL/6 mice in good health. This CDR3 is CASSDAGERLFF. The sequenced CDR3 bases are TGTGCCAGCAGTGATGCGGGCGAAAGATTATTT.